The rows below give T cell receptor beta chains drawn from one sample of a study of beta chain features in type 1 diabetes. Generated by immunoSEQ multiplex PCR, the TCRdb table keeps only in-frame clones and is missing some. The data contain hundreds of thousands of clones, about 16% of them seen just once; the ten biggest clones take up approximately 0.093%. Source material: naive CD4+ T cells from blood. The source is a man in his late teens or twenties in good health. The CDR3 runs from the conserved cysteine through the conserved F or W.

TRBV5-1	TRBJ1-5	15	CASSLESGRNQPQHF
TRBV18	TRBJ2-6	15	CASSPDRAGANVLTF
TRBV9	TRBJ1-1	14	CASSPQDRNTEAFF
TRBV27	TRBJ1-2	14	CASSPRDPNYGYTF
TRBV5-8	TRBJ2-1	15	CASSSRHPALNEQFF
TRBV5-1	TRBJ2-7	14	CASERGGRATEQYF
TRBV5-8	TRBJ2-7	17	CASSSRNRVLSSYEQYF
TRBV7-9	TRBJ1-2	12	CASSLEPYGYTF
TRBV7-2	TRBJ1-2	15	CASGGQGWVLGGYTF
TRBV7-2	TRBJ2-5	11	CATTGGETQYF
TRBV27	TRBJ1-2	16	CASSSPQGAANYGYTF
TRBV4-3	TRBJ1-1	12	CASSRGDTEAFF
TRBV2	TRBJ1-1	14	CASNIQGMNTEAFF
TRBV29-1	TRBJ2-7	12	CSFRTGAYEQYF
TRBV19	TRBJ2-3	16	CASSPSGTPSTDTQYF
TRBV7-2	TRBJ2-3	12	CASGLLTDTQYF
TRBV7-6	TRBJ2-2	16	CASRSSGGTDTGELFF
TRBV15	TRBJ1-3	17	CATSRDSLGGGGNTIYF
TRBV5-6	TRBJ2-5	14	CASNPRQGQETQYF
TRBV14	TRBJ2-3	17	CASSQDLLTGSTDTQYF
TRBV7-2	TRBJ2-1	16	CASSLAPGLASYEQFF
TRBV28	TRBJ1-5	15	CASSSIQGVNQPQHF
TRBV5-4	TRBJ2-7	14	CASSLATGGYEQYF
TRBV20-1	TRBJ1-2	9	CSARSRDLF
TRBV4-2	TRBJ2-6	15	CASSQGSSGANVLTF
TRBV7-8	TRBJ2-6	15	CASRERSAGANVLTF
TRBV7-2	TRBJ2-2	16	CASSLLSSGSTGELFF
TRBV7-9	TRBJ2-2	14	CASSLVEHTGELFF
TRBV6-5	TRBJ1-1	14	CASSFIDRNTEAFF
TRBV7-9	TRBJ2-7	14	CASSLTVSSYEQYF
TRBV7-9	TRBJ1-4	14	CASSSRRNNEKLFF
TRBV7-9	TRBJ2-7	15	CVSRTGVGGSYEQYF
TRBV7-9	TRBJ1-5	15	CASSPLRDSNQPQHF
TRBV7-2	TRBJ2-3	14	CASSLEWGTDTQYF
TRBV12-2	TRBJ2-5	15	CASRQKPRPQETQYF
TRBV2	TRBJ2-6	15	CASSAQGTGANVLTF
TRBV28	TRBJ1-4	15	CASSSPSRANEKLFF
TRBV5-1	TRBJ2-1	17	CASSLQPTTLSYNEQFF
TRBV5-1	TRBJ1-1	12	CASSLDLTEAFF
TRBV9	TRBJ2-7	13	CASSGRDAYEQYF
TRBV9	TRBJ2-3	16	CASSVEGTRGPDTQYF
TRBV7-2	TRBJ1-2	11	CASSPGLGYTF
TRBV18	TRBJ1-3	17	CASSPRTGYDSGNTIYF
TRBV7-3	TRBJ2-2	13	CASRGDSTGELFF
TRBV19	TRBJ1-2	13	CATTRGAAGGYTF